This TCR beta chain appears in the sequencing data of a study of T cell responses to AZD1222 COVID-19 vaccine. Here immunoSEQ multiplex PCR was the method, and the copy in TCRdb shows in-frame clones only, minus some. Here the sample spans 120,000 or so clones, about nine tenths being singletons. The sample was peripheral blood, taken on day 0 of AZD1222 vaccination. This TCR derives from an adult in good health.

The CDR3 sequence: CATKTRADNEQFF. For the CDR3, the DNA is TGTGCCACCAAGACCAGGGCTGACAATGAGCAGTTCTTC. This rearrangement joins TRBV7-2 to TRBJ2-1, with a possible D match to TRBD1 (5 bases). Germline CDR1 is SGHTA and CDR2 is FQGNSA. V was cut by 10 bases and J by 5 bases, with 15 bases left in between. CDR3 size: 13 residues.